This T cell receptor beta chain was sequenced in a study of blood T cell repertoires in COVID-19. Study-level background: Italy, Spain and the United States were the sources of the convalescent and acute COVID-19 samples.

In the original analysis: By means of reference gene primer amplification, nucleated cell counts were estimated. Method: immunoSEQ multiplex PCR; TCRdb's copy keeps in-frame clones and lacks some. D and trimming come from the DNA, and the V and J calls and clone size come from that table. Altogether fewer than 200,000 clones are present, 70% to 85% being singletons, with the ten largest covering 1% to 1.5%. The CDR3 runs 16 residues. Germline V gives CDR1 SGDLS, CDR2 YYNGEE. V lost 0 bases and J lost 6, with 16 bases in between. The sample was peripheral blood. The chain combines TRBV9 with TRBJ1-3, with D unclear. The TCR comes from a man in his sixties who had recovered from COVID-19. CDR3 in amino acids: CASSVEGGSLENTIYF. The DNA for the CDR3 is TGTGCCAGCAGCGTAGAAGGAGGGTCTCTGGAAAACACCATATATTTT.